These 10 T cell receptor beta chains originate from one sample sequenced in a study of blood T cells in healthy people across ages. It was with a sample-barcoded 5' primer and a J-beta primer mix that a second PCR of about 6 to 12 cycles was run. From the 5' RACE reads, TCRdb called clonotypes with MiXCR, one entry per CDR3 protein. The sample contains about 1 million distinct CDR3 sequences, roughly a quarter of which appear only once. The sample was also linked to a second study, of T cells of mothers and their children.

Material for sequencing was blood. These receptors came from a girl aged 2 to 10 in good health.

This clonotype occurred a few times. J is TRBJ1-5 and V is TRBV7-8; possible D gene TRBD1, 6 bases. Germline loops: CDR1 SGHVS, CDR2 FQNEAQ. Trimming took off 3 bases at V and 1 base at J, with 16 bases between the two ends. This CDR3 region has 17 residues. This CDR3 reads CASSFKTGVGSNQPQHF. For the CDR3, the DNA is TGTGCCAGCAGCTTTAAGACAGGAGTCGGGAGCAATCAGCCCCAGCATTTT. Using reference TRBV7-8 and TRBJ1-5 for the parts outside the CDR3, the full variable domain is GAGVSQSPRYKVAKRGQDVALRCDPISGHVSLFWYQQALGQGPEFLTYFQNEAQLDKSGLPSDRFFAERPEGSVSTLKIQRTQQEDSAVYLCASSFKTGVGSNQPQHFGDGTRLSIL.

This clonotype was picked up a small number of times. CDR3 sequence (DNA): TGTGCCAGCAGCGCACAGGGGCTCTTCGGCTACGAGCAGTACTTC. Amino acids: CASSAQGLFGYEQYF. The chain employs TRBV5-6 and TRBJ2-7; 7 bases agree with TRBD1. Germline assignment: CDR1 SGHDT and CDR2 YYEEEE. With V trimmed by 4 bases and J by 3 bases, 10 bases remained unmatched. This CDR3 spans 15 amino acids.

In its sample, this clonotype was seen many times. The chain recombines TRBV7-9 with TRBJ1-1; D call uncertain. V was cut by 5 bases and J by 1 base, with 5 bases left in between. This CDR3 comprises 12 residues. Germline V gives CDR1 SEHNR, CDR2 FQNEAQ (reference sequence). DNA for the CDR3: TGTGCCAGCAGCACCGAGAACACTGAAGCTTTCTTT. This translates into CASSTENTEAFF.

This clonotype was seen only a few times. The chain has TRBV12-3 or TRBV12-4 and TRBJ2-5; 10 positions agree with TRBD2. The DNA end is more similar to TRBJ2-1, so the J call may be wrong. CDR3 length: 15 amino acids. CDR3 loop: CASRIGLADYNEQFF. DNA of the CDR3: TGTGCCAGCAGGATCGGACTAGCGGATTACAATGAGCAGTTCTTC.

The genes are TRBV6-6 and TRBJ2-1, with 7 bases identical to TRBD1. The CDR3 sequence is 14 residues long. Per the germline V gene, CDR1 is MNHNY and CDR2 is SVGAGI (reference sequence). The J segment lost 5 bases and the V segment lost 7 bases, leaving 8 bases of the junction unmatched. CDR3 residues: CASTPDRPDNEQFF. The CDR3 bases are TGTGCCAGCACTCCGGACAGGCCAGACAATGAGCAGTTCTTC.

This clonotype appeared a few times. This chain joins TRBV15 and TRBJ2-2; 11 nucleotides align to TRBD1. There are 14 residues in the CDR3. Germline V gene data show CDR1 as LNHNV and CDR2 as YYDKDF (reference sequence). Germline trimming cut 5 bases from V and 5 bases from J; bases unmatched to any gene: 1. The CDR3 sequence is CATSGQGATGELFF. For the CDR3, the DNA is TGTGCCACCAGCGGACAGGGGGCGACCGGGGAGCTGTTTTTT.

The rearrangement uses TRBV11-1 and TRBJ2-1, with D tentatively TRBD1 or TRBD2 (5 bases each). V lost 8 bases and J 3 bases, leaving 20 bases between the germline ends. CDR1 is SGHAT, CDR2 FQDESV, per germline (reference sequence). The CDR3 length is 16 residues. CDR3 in DNA: TGTGCCAGCTCCGAGGGGCTGGGATCGGGCTACAATGAGCAGTTCTTC. Amino acids: CASSEGLGSGYNEQFF.

There are a few counts of this clonotype. The chain couples TRBV9 to TRBJ1-4; perhaps TRBD1 as D (6 bases). Trimming took 4 bases from V and 13 from J, leaving 17 bases between them. The CDR3 runs to 13 residues. Germline values: CDR1 SGDLS, CDR2 YYNGEE. In DNA form, the CDR3 reads TGTGCCAGCAGCAATTCGGACAGATCGAGACTGTTTTTT. Its protein is CASSNSDRSRLFF. Drawing the rest from reference TRBV9 and TRBJ1-4, the complete variable domain is DSGVTQTPKHLITATGQRVTLRCSPRSGDLSVYWYQQSLDQGLQFLIQYYNGEERAKGNILERFSAQQFPDLHSELNLSSLELGDSALYFCASSNSDRSRLFFGSGTQLSVL.

This clonotype came up many times. The chain employs TRBV4-3 and TRBJ2-3; TRBD1 matches 9 bases. V lost 0 bases, J lost 3 bases, and 4 bases stayed unmatched. The CDR3 length is 16 residues. CDR1 is LGHNA and CDR2 is YSLEER in the germline V gene. The CDR3 spells CASSQETGTGTDTQYF. DNA of the CDR3: TGCGCCAGCAGCCAAGAAACCGGGACAGGGACAGATACGCAGTATTTT.

This clonotype was seen only a few times. The chain joins TRBV24-1 to TRBJ2-1, with 13 bases lining up with TRBD2. Germline V lookup: CDR1 KGHDR, CDR2 SFDVKD. The CDR3 sequence is 18 residues long. The trim removed 2 bases at V and 9 bases at J, leaving 12 bases unmatched. CDR3 DNA: TGTGCCACCAGTGATTCGATCGGGACTAGCGGGAATGACGGTGAGCAGTTCTTC. Amino acid sequence: CATSDSIGTSGNDGEQFF.